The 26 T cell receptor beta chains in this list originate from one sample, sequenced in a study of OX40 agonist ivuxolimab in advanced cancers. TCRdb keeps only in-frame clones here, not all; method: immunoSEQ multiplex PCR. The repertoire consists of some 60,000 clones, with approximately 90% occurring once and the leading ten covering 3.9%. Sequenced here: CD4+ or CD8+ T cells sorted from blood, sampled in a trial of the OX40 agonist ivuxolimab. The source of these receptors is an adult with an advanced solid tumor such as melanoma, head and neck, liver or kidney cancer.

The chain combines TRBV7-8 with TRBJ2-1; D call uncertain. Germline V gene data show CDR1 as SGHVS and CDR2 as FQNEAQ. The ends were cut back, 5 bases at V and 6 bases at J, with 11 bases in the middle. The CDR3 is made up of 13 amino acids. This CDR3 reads CASSVRMGNEQFF. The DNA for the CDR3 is TGTGCCAGCAGCGTTCGAATGGGCAATGAGCAGTTCTTC.

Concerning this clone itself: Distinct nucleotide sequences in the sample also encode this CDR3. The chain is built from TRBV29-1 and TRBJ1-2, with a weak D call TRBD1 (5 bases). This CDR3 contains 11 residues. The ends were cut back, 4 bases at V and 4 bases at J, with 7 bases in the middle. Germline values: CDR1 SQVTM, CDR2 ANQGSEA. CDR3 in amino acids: CSVATAYGYTF. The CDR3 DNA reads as TGCAGCGTTGCGACAGCCTATGGCTACACCTTC.

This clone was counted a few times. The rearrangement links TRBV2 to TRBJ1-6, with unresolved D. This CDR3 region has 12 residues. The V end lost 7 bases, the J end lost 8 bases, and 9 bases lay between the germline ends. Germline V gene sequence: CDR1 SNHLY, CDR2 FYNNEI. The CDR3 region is CASKAAYSPLHF. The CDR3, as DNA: TGTGCCAGCAAAGCAGCCTATTCACCCCTCCACTTT.

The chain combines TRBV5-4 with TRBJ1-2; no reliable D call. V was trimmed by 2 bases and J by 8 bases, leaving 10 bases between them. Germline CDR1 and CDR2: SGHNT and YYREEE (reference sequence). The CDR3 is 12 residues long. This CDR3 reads CASSFPVGGYTF. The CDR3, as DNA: TGTGCCAGCAGCTTCCCCGTCGGCGGCTACACCTTC.

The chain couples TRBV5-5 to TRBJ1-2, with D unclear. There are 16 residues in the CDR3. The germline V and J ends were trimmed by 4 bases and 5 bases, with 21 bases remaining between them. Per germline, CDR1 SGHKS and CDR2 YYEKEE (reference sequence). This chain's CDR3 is CASSPTPDGPFYGYTF. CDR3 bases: TGTGCCAGCAGCCCCACCCCAGACGGACCGTTTTATGGCTACACCTTC.

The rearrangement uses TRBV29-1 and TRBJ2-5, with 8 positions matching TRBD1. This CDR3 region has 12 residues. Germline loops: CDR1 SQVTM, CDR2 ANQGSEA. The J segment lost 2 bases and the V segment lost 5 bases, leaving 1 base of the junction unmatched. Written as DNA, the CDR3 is TGCAGCGTTCGGACAGGGCAAGAGACCCAGTACTTC. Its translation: CSVRTGQETQYF.

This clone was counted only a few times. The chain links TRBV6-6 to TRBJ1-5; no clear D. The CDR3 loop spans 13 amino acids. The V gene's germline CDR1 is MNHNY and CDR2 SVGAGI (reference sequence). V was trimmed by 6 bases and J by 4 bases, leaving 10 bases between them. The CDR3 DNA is TGTGCCAGCAGGCCGGACGGGAATCAGCCCCAGCATTTT. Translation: CASRPDGNQPQHF.

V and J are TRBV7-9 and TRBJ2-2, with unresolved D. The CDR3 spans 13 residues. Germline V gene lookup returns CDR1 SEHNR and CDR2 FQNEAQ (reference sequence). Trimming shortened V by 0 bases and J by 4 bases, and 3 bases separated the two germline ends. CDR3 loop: CASSLAVTGELFF. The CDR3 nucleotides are TGTGCCAGCAGCTTAGCCGTCACCGGGGAGCTGTTTTTT.

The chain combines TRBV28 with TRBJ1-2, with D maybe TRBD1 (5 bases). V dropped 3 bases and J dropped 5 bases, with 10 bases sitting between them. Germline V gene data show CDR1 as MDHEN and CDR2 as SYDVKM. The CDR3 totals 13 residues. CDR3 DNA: TGTGCCAGCAGTTTGGCCGGGACGTATGGCTACACCTTC. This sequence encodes CASSLAGTYGYTF.

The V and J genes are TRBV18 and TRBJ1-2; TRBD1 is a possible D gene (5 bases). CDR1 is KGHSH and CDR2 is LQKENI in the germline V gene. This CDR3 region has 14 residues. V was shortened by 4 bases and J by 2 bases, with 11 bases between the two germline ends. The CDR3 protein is CASSQGRDNYGYTF. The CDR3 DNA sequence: TGTGCCAGCTCACAGGGCAGGGACAACTATGGCTACACCTTC.

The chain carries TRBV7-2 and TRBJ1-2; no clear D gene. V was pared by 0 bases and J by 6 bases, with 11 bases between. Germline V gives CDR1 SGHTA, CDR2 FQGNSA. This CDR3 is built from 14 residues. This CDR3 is CASSLASVGHGYTF. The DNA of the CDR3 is TGTGCCAGCAGCTTAGCGTCGGTAGGACATGGCTACACCTTC.

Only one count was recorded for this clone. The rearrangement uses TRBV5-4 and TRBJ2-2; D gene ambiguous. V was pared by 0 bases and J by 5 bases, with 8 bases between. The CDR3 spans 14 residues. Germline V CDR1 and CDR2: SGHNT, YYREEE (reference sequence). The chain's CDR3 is CASSLVSETGELFF. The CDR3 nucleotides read TGTGCCAGCAGCTTGGTATCGGAGACCGGGGAGCTGTTTTTT.

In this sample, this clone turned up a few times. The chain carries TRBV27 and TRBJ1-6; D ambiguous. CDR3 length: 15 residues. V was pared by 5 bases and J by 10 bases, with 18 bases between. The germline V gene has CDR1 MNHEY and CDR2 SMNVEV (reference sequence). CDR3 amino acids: CASSELRGDRSPLHF. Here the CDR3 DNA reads TGTGCCAGCAGTGAATTACGGGGAGACCGGTCACCCCTCCACTTT.

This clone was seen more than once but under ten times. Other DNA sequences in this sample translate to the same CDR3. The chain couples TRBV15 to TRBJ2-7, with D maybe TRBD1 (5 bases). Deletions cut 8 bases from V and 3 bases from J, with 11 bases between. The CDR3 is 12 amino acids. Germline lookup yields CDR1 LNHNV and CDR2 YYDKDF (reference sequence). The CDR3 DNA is TGTGCCACCTCTCCAGGGCTCTACGAGCAGTACTTC. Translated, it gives CATSPGLYEQYF.

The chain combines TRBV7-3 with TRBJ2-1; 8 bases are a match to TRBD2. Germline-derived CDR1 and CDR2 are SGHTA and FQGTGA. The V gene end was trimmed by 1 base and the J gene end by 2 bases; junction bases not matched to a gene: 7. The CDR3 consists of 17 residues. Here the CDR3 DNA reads TGTGCCAGCAGCTTAAAACCGGCGGGGGGTGCCTACAATGAGCAGTTCTTC. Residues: CASSLKPAGGAYNEQFF.

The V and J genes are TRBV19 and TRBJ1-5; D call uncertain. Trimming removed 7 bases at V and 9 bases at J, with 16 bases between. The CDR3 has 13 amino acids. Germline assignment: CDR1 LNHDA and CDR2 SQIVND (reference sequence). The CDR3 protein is CASKSPGWGPQHF. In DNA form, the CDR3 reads TGTGCCAGTAAATCCCCGGGATGGGGGCCCCAGCATTTT.

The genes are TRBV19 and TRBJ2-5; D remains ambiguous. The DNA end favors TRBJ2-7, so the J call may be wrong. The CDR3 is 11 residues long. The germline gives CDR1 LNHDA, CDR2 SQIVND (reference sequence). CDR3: CASKWNYEQYF. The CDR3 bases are TGTGCCAGTAAATGGAACTACGAGCAGTACTTC.

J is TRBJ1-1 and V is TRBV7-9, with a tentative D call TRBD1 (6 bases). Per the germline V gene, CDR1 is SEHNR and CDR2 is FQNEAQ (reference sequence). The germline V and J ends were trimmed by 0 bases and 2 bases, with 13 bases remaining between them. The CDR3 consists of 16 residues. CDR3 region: CASSLAKRTANTEAFF. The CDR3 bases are TGTGCCAGCAGCTTAGCAAAGAGGACAGCCAACACTGAAGCTTTCTTT.

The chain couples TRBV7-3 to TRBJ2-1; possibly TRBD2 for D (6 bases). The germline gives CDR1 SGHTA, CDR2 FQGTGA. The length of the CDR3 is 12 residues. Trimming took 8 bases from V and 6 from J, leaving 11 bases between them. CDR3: CASAGRGNEQFF. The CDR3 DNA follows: TGTGCCAGCGCAGGGCGGGGCAATGAGCAGTTCTTC.

The DNA of the CDR3 is TGTGCCAGCAGCTTAAGGCCGGGGGCCAACACTGAAGCTTTCTTT. As protein: CASSLRPGANTEAFF. The rearrangement uses TRBV7-9 and TRBJ1-1, with D tentatively TRBD1 (6 bases). Between the trimmed V and J ends, which lost 2 bases and 2 bases, there was a span of 12 bases. Germline loops: CDR1 SEHNR, CDR2 FQNEAQ (reference sequence). This CDR3 spans 15 amino acids. Full variable domain (remainder filled in from reference TRBV7-9 and TRBJ1-1): DTGVSQNPRHKITKRGQNVTFRCDPISEHNRLYWYRQTLGQGPEFLTYFQNEAQLEKSRLLSDRFSAERPKGSFSTLEIQRTEQGDSAMYLCASSLRPGANTEAFFGQGTRLTVV.

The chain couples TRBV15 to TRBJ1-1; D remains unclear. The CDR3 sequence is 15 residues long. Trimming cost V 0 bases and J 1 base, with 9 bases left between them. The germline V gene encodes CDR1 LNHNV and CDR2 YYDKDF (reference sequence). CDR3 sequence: CATSREKGSNTEAFF. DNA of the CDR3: TGTGCCACCAGCAGAGAGAAGGGCTCGAACACTGAAGCTTTCTTT.

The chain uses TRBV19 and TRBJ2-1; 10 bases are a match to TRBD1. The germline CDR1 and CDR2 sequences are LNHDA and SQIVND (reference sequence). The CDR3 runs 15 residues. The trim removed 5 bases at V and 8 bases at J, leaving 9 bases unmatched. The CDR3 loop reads CASSQGSTGGHEQFF. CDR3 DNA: TGTGCCAGTAGTCAAGGATCGACAGGGGGCCATGAGCAGTTCTTC.

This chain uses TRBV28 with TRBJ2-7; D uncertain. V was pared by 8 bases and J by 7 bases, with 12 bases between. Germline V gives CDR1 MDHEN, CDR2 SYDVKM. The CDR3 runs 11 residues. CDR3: CASGERGEQYF. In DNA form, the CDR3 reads TGTGCCAGCGGGGAAAGAGGTGAGCAGTACTTC.

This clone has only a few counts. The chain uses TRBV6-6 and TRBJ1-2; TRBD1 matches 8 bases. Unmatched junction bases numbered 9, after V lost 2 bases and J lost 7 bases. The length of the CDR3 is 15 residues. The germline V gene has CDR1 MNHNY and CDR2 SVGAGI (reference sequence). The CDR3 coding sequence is TGTGCCAGCAGTTACGGGGACAGGCTTCGGGGTGGCTACACCTTC. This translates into CASSYGDRLRGGYTF.

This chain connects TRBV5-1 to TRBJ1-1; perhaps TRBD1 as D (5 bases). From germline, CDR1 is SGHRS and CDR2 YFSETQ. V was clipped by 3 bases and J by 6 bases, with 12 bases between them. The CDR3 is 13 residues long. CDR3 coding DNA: TGCGCCAGCAGCTATGGGGCCTCCTCTGAAGCTTTCTTT. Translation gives CASSYGASSEAFF.

The CDR3 DNA reads as TGCAGTGCGCGGGAGGGCGCTGAAGCTTTCTTT. Protein sequence: CSAREGAEAFF. The J gene is TRBJ1-1, the V gene TRBV20-1; D not certain. Trimming took 6 bases from V and 6 from J, leaving 11 bases between them. The length of the CDR3 is 11 residues. Germline V gene lookup returns CDR1 DFQATT and CDR2 SNEGSKA (reference sequence).